This is a list of T cell receptor beta chains from one sample in a study of response to subunit inactivated influenza vaccine. TCRdb redid the calling of the RT-PCR reads with MiXCR, one entry per CDR3 protein. The profile covers about 780,000 distinct CDR3 sequences, with 15% to 20% appearing a single time and about 11% taken by the ten largest. This specimen was PBMCs from blood, taken about 5 days after vaccination. These receptors came from a man in his forties or fifties who received an inactivated influenza vaccine. Each CDR3 is given with its conserved first and last residue. D genes are given only for firm matches. Size is stated for part of the rows, as once, few or many counts, or as a class when the clone is expanded.

>TRBJ2-7|.|.|TRBV6-2/TRBV6-3
CASSFYNTYEQYF
TGTGCCAGCAGTTTCTACAATACCTACGAGCAGTACTTC
>TRBJ2-1|.|few|TRBV5-4
CASSWEQWREQFF
TGTGCCAGCAGCTGGGAACAGTGGCGAGAGCAGTTCTTC
>TRBJ2-7|TRBD2|many|TRBV10-1
CAGGDSSYEQYF
TGCGCCGGGGGGGACTCCTCCTACGAGCAGTACTTC
>TRBJ2-2|TRBD2|few|TRBV7-6
CASKDGLAGENGELFF
TGTGCCAGCAAAGACGGCCTAGCGGGAGAAAACGGGGAGCTGTTTTTT
>TRBJ1-2|.|few|TRBV9
CASSVDIYGYTF
TGTGCCAGCAGCGTAGACATCTATGGCTACACCTTC
>TRBJ2-3|TRBD2|few|TRBV20-1
CSAQNSGGFSDTQYF
TGCAGTGCACAGAACAGCGGGGGATTCTCAGATACGCAGTATTTT
>TRBJ2-1|.|few|TRBV5-6
CASSLVGPQFF
TGTGCCAGCAGCTTGGTGGGTCCGCAGTTCTTC
>TRBJ1-6|TRBD1|few|TRBV5-1
CASSGGTGGNSPLHF
TGCGCCAGCAGCGGGGGGACAGGGGGCAATTCACCCCTCCACTTT
>TRBJ2-5|.|many|TRBV20-1
CSAKGGSGRIETQYF
TGCAGTGCTAAAGGGGGCAGCGGGAGAATAGAGACCCAGTACTTC
>TRBJ2-2|.|few|TRBV15
CATSRRVGGGPLNTGELFF
TGTGCCACCAGCAGACGAGTAGGGGGGGGCCCCCTAAACACCGGGGAGCTGTTTTTT
>TRBJ1-1|.|.|TRBV6-2/TRBV6-3
CASTQLGYPEAFF
TGTGCCAGCACCCAACTGGGGTACCCTGAAGCTTTCTTT
>TRBJ2-7|TRBD2|.|TRBV11-2
CASSLGGGSNYEQYF
TGTGCCAGCAGCTTAGGTGGCGGGAGTAATTACGAGCAGTACTTC
>TRBJ1-2|.|few|TRBV7-9
CASSPLRRDLLNYGYTF
TGTGCCAGCAGCCCTTTGAGGCGGGATTTGCTCAACTATGGCTACACCTTC
>TRBJ1-1|.|.|TRBV10-3
CAISEQELNTEAFF
TGTGCCATCAGTGAACAGGAGCTGAACACTGAAGCTTTCTTT
>TRBJ2-1|.|many|TRBV10-3
CAINDQGGINEQFF
TGTGCCATCAATGATCAGGGGGGTATTAATGAGCAGTTCTTC
>TRBJ2-2|TRBD1|many|TRBV18
CASSSQGANTGELFF
TGTGCCAGCTCATCCCAGGGGGCGAACACCGGGGAGCTGTTTTTT
>TRBJ1-2|.|.|TRBV7-9
CASSPKGSNYGYTF
TGTGCCAGCAGCCCGAAGGGAAGCAACTATGGCTACACCTTC
>TRBJ2-2|.|few|TRBV4-3
CASSQDSLGANTGELFF
TGCGCCAGCAGCCAAGATTCTCTGGGGGCGAACACCGGGGAGCTGTTTTTT
>TRBJ1-5|.|.|TRBV6-4
CASSENQGNQPQHF
TGTGCCAGCAGTGAGAACCAGGGGAATCAGCCCCAGCATTTT
>TRBJ2-2|.|.|TRBV6-5
CASSYSALTNTGELFF
TGTGCCAGCAGTTACTCGGCGTTGACTAACACCGGGGAGCTGTTTTTT
>TRBJ2-3|TRBD2|.|TRBV6-2/TRBV6-3
CASSNTGTSGSRVDTQYF
TGTGCCAGCAGTAACACCGGGACTAGCGGGAGCAGGGTAGATACGCAGTATTTT
>TRBJ2-1|.|few|TRBV9
CASSPRVSYNEQFF
TGTGCCAGCAGCCCCAGGGTATCCTACAATGAGCAGTTCTTC
>TRBJ2-7|TRBD1|few|TRBV12-3/TRBV12-4
CASRTYRGTPPYEQYF
TGTGCCAGCAGAACGTACAGGGGGACCCCCCCGTACGAGCAGTACTTC
>TRBJ2-1|.|.|TRBV9
CASSVGLKDEQFF
TGTGCCAGCAGCGTAGGTCTAAAGGATGAGCAGTTCTTC
>TRBJ2-2|.|.|TRBV24-1
CATEEGPTGELFF
TGTGCCACCGAGGAGGGGCCGACCGGGGAGCTGTTTTTT
>TRBJ2-2|.|.|TRBV7-8
CASSVWDQCGNGELFF
TGTGCCAGCAGCGTATGGGACCAGTGTGGGAACGGGGAGCTGTTTTTT
>TRBJ2-3|.|.|TRBV11-2
CASSLDTHSTDTQYF
TGTGCCAGCAGCTTAGACACCCATAGCACAGATACGCAGTATTTT
>TRBJ1-1|.|.|TRBV4-2
CASSQGRHGSPEAFF
TGTGCCAGCAGCCAAGGACGTCACGGTTCCCCTGAAGCTTTCTTT
>TRBJ2-1|TRBD2|.|TRBV14
CASSVRTSGVYNEQFF
TGTGCCAGCAGCGTCCGGACTAGCGGGGTATACAATGAGCAGTTCTTC
>TRBJ1-4|.|.|TRBV28
CASSDSNEKLFF
TGTGCCAGCAGCGACAGTAATGAAAAACTGTTTTTT
>TRBJ2-7|TRBD1|.|TRBV20-1
CSAPPGTGPYEQYF
TGCAGTGCTCCCCCTGGGACAGGACCCTACGAGCAGTACTTC
>TRBJ2-2|TRBD2|few|TRBV6-5
CASSYSTSGSEELFF
TGTGCCAGCAGTTACTCGACTAGCGGGAGCGAGGAGCTGTTTTTT
>TRBJ2-4|.|.|TRBV20-1
CSAREDPYKNIQYF
TGCAGTGCTAGAGAAGACCCGTACAAAAACATTCAGTACTTC
>TRBJ2-2|TRBD1|.|TRBV28
CASRTGGRKTGELFF
TGTGCCAGCAGGACAGGGGGCCGAAAAACCGGGGAGCTGTTTTTT
>TRBJ2-3|.|.|TRBV4-3
CASSPAGWYTDTQYF
TGCGCCAGCAGCCCGGCCGGGTGGTACACAGATACGCAGTATTTT
>TRBJ2-3|.|many|TRBV20-1
CSAAGIGTDTQYF
TGCAGTGCTGCCGGGATAGGCACAGATACGCAGTATTTT
>TRBJ1-1|.|.|TRBV7-8
CASSLGLGEHGEAFF
TGTGCCAGCAGCTTAGGTCTAGGAGAACATGGTGAAGCTTTCTTT
>TRBJ1-1|.|few|TRBV28
CASRSPGMGAEAFF
TGTGCCAGCAGATCACCAGGCATGGGGGCTGAAGCTTTCTTT
>TRBJ2-7|TRBD1|few|TRBV11-1
CASSISSRTGSYEQYF
TGTGCCAGCAGTATCTCGTCGAGGACAGGGAGCTACGAGCAGTACTTC